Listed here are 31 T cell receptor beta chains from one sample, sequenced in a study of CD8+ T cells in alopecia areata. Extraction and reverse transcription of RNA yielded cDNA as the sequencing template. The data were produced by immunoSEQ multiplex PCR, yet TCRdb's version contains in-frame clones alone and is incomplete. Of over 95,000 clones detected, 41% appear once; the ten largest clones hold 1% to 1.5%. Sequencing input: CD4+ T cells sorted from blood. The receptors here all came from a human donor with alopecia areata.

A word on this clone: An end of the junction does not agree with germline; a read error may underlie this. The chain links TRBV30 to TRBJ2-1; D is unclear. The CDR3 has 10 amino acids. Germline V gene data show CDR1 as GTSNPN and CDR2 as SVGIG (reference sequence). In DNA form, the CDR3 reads TGTGCCTGGAGTGTACGAGACCCCGTCTTC. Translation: CAWSVRDPVF.

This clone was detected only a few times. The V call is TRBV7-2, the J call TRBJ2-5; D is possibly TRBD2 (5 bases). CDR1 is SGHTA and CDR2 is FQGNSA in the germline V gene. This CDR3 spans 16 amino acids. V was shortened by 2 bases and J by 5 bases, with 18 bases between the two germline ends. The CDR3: CASSLSQAGIGETQYF. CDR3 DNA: TGTGCCAGCAGCTTAAGTCAGGCCGGGATAGGGGAGACCCAGTACTTC.

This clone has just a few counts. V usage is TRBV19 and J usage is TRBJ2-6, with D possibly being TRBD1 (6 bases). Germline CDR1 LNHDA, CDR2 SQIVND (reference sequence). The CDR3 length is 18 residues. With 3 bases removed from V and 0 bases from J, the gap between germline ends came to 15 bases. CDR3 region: CASSIDRRGLSGANVLTF. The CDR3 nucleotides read TGTGCCAGTAGTATCGACAGGAGAGGACTCTCTGGGGCCAACGTCCTGACTTTC.

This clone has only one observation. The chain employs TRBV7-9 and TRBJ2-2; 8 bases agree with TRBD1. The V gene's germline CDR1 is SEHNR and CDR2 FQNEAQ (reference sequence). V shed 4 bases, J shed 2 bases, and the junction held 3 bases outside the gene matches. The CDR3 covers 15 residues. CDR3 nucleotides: TGTGCCAGCAGCTCCGGGACAGGCAACACCGGGGAGCTGTTTTTT. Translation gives CASSSGTGNTGELFF.

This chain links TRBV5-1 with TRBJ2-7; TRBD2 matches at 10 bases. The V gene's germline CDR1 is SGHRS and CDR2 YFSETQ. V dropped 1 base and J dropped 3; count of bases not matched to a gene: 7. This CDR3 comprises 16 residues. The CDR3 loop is CASSLRVSGGFYEQYF. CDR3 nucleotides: TGCGCCAGCAGCTTGCGGGTTAGCGGGGGGTTCTACGAGCAGTACTTC. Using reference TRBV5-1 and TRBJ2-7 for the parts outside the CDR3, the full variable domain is KAGVTQTPRYLIKTRGQQVTLSCSPISGHRSVSWYQQTPGQGLQFLFEYFSETQRNKGNFPGRFSGRQFSNSRSEMNVSTLELGDSALYLCASSLRVSGGFYEQYFGPGTRLTVT.

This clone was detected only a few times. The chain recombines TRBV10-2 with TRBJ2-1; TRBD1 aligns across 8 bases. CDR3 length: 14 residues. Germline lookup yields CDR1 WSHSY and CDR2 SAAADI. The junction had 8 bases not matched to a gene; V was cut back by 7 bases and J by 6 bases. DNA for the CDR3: TGCGCCAGCACCCGGACAGGGTCTTCCAATGAGCAGTTCTTC. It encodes CASTRTGSSNEQFF.

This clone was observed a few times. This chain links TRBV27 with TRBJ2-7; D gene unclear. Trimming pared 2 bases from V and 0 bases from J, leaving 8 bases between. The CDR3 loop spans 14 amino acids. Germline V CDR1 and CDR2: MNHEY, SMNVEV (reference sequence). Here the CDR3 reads CASSLRSLSYEQYF. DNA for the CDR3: TGTGCCAGCAGTTTAAGGTCCCTCTCCTACGAGCAGTACTTC.

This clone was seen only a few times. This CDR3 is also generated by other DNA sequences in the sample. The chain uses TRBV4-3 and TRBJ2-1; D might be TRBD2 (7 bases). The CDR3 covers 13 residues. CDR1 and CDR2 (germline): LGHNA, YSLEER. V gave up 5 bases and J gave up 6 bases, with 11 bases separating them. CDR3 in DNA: TGCGCCAGCAGCGGGGGGGCCTTCAATGAGCAGTTCTTC. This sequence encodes CASSGGAFNEQFF.

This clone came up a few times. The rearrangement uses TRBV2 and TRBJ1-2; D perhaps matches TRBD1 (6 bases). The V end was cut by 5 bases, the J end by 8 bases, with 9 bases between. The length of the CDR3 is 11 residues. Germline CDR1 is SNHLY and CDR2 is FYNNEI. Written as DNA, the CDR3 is TGTGCCAGCAGTAGACAGGTCGGCTACACCTTC. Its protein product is CASSRQVGYTF.

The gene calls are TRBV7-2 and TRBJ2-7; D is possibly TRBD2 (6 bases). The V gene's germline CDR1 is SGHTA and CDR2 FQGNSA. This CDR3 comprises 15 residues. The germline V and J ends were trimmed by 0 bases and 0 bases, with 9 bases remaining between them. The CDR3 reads CASSLAGGGSYEQYF. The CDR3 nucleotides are TGTGCCAGCAGCTTAGCTGGGGGAGGCTCCTACGAGCAGTACTTC.

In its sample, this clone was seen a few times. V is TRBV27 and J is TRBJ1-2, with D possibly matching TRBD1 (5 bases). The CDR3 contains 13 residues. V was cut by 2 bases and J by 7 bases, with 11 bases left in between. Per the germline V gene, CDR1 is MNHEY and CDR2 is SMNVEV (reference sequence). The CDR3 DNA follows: TGTGCCAGCAGTTTACGCGGGGGAATTGGCTACACCTTC. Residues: CASSLRGGIGYTF.

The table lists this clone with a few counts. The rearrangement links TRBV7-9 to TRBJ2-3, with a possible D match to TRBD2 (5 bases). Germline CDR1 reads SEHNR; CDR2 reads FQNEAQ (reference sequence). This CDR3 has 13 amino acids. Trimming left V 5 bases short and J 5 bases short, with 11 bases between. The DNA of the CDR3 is TGTGCCAGCAGCCGAGGGCGAGGAGATACGCAGTATTTT. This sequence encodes CASSRGRGDTQYF.

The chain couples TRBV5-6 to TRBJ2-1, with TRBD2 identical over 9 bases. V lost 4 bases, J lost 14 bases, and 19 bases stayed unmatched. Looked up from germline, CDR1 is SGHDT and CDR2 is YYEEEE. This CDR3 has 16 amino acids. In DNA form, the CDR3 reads TGTGCCAGCAGCCCCCGTCTGACTAGCGGCCCCCCCACGGAGTTCTTC. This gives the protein CASSPRLTSGPPTEFF.

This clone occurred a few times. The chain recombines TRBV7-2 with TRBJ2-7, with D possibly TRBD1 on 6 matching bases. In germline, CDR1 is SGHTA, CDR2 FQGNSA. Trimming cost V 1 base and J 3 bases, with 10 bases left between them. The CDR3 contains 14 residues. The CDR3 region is CASSLDVDSYEQYF. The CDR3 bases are TGTGCCAGCAGCTTAGACGTGGACAGCTACGAGCAGTACTTC. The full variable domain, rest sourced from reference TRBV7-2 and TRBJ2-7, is GAGVSQSPSNKVTEKGKDVELRCDPISGHTALYWYRQSLGQGLEFLIYFQGNSAPDKSGLPSDRFSAERTGGSVSTLTIQRTQQEDSAVYLCASSLDVDSYEQYFGPGTRLTVT.

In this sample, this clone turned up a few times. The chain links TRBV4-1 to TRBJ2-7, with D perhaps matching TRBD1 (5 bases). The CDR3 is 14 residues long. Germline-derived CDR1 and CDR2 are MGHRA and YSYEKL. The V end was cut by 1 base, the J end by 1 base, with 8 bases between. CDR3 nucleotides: TGCGCCAGCAGCCAAGGCGACAGATCCTACGAGCAGTACTTC. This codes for CASSQGDRSYEQYF.

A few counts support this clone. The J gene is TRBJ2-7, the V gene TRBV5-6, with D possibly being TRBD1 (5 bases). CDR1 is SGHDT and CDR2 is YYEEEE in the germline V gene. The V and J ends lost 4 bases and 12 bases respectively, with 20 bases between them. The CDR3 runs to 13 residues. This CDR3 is CASSPWGQGRRYF. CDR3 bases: TGTGCCAGCAGCCCGTGGGGCCAGGGTAGGCGGTACTTC.

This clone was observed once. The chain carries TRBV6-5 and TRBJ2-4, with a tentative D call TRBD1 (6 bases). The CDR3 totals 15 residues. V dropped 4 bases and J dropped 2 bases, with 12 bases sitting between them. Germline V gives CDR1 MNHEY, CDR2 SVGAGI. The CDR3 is CASSLDRSPKNIQYF. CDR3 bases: TGTGCCAGCAGTTTAGACAGGTCTCCCAAAAACATTCAGTACTTC.

The CDR3 bases are TGTGCCAGCAGCTTGGGGTTCAATAATCAGCCCCAGCATTTT. This encodes CASSLGFNNQPQHF. The chain joins TRBV7-2 to TRBJ1-5; D call uncertain. Germline V gene lookup returns CDR1 SGHTA and CDR2 FQGNSA. Trimming stripped 3 bases from V and 4 bases from J, with 10 bases between. The length of the CDR3 is 14 residues. The variable domain in full, with the rest retrieved from reference TRBV7-2 and TRBJ1-5, is GAGVSQSPSNKVTEKGKDVELRCDPISGHTALYWYRQSLGQGLEFLIYFQGNSAPDKSGLPSDRFSAERTGGSVSTLTIQRTQQEDSAVYLCASSLGFNNQPQHFGDGTRLSIL.

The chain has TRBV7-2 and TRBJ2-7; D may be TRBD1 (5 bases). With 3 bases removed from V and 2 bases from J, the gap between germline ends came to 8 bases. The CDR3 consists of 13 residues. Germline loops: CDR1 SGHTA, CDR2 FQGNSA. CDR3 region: CASSFVGAYEQYF. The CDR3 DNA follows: TGTGCCAGCAGCTTTGTAGGGGCCTACGAGCAGTACTTC.

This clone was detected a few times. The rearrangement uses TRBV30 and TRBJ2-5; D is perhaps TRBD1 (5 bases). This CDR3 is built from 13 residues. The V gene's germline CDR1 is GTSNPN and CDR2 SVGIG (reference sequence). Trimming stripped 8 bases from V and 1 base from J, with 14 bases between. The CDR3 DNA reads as TGTGCCGGGCACCCAGGGCTCCAAGAGACCCAGTACTTC. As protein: CAGHPGLQETQYF.

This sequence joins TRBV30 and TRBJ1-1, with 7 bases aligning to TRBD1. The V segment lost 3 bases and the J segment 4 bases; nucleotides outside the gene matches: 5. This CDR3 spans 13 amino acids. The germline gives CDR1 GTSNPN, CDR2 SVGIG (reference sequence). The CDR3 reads CAWSLAGGTEAFF. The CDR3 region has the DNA TGTGCCTGGAGCCTGGCAGGGGGCACTGAAGCTTTCTTT. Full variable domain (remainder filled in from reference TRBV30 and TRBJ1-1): SQTIHQWPATLVQPVGSPLSLECTVEGTSNPNLYWYRQAAGRGLQLLFYSVGIGQISSEVPQNLSASRPQDRQFILSSKKLLLSDSGFYLCAWSLAGGTEAFFGQGTRLTVV.

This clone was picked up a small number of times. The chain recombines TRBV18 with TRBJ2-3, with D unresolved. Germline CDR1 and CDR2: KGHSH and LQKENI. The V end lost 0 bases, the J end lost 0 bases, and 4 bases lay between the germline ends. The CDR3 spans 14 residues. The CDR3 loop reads CASSPPQSTDTQYF. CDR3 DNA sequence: TGTGCCAGCTCACCACCGCAGAGCACAGATACGCAGTATTTT.

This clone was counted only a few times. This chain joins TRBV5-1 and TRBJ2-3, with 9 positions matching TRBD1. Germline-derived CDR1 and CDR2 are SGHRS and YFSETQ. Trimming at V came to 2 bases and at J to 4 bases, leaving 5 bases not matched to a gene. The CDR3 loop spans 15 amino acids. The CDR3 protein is CASSFTGTGPDTQYF. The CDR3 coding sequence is TGCGCCAGCAGCTTCACCGGGACAGGGCCAGATACGCAGTATTTT. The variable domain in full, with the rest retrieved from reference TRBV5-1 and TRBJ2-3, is KAGVTQTPRYLIKTRGQQVTLSCSPISGHRSVSWYQQTPGQGLQFLFEYFSETQRNKGNFPGRFSGRQFSNSRSEMNVSTLELGDSALYLCASSFTGTGPDTQYFGPGTRLTVL.

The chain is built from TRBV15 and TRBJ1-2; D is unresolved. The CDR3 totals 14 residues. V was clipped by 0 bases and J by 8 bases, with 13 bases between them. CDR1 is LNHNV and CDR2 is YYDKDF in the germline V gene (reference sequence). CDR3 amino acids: CATSRDVVSSGYTF. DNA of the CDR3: TGTGCCACCAGCAGAGACGTAGTTTCTTCGGGCTACACCTTC.

In DNA, the CDR3 is TGTGCCAGCAGTTATTTATCCGGACAGGGGGCTTACGAGCAGTACTTC. Protein sequence: CASSYLSGQGAYEQYF. The gene calls are TRBV6-5 and TRBJ2-7, with 11 bases matching TRBD1. V was clipped by 3 bases and J by 4 bases; unmatched bases: 8. This CDR3 region has 16 residues. Germline V gene sequence: CDR1 MNHEY, CDR2 SVGAGI.

The DNA for the CDR3 is TGCGCCAGCAGCTTCGGGACTACGAACACCGGGGAGCTGTTTTTT. Amino acids: CASSFGTTNTGELFF. The gene calls are TRBV4-1 and TRBJ2-2; the match to TRBD2 covers 7 bases. Germline V CDR1 and CDR2: MGHRA, YSYEKL. J gave up 0 bases and V 5 bases, and 3 bases lay outside the gene matches. This CDR3 comprises 15 residues.

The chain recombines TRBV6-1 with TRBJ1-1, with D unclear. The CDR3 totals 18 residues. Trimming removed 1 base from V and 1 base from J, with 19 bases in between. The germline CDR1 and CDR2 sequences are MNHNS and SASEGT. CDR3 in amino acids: CASSEEVAPTVRNTEAFF. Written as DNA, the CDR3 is TGTGCCAGCAGTGAAGAGGTGGCCCCTACAGTTAGGAACACTGAAGCTTTCTTT.

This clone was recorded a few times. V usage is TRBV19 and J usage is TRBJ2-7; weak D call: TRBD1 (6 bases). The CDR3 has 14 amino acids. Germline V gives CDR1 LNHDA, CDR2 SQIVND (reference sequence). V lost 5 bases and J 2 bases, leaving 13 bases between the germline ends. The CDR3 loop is CASSVAQGTYEQYF. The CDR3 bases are TGTGCCAGTAGTGTCGCACAGGGTACCTACGAGCAGTACTTC.

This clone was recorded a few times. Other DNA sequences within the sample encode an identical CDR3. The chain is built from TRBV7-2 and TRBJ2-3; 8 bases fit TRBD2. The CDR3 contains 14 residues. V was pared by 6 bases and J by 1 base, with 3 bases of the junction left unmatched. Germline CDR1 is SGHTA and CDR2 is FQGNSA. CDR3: CASSLAGRTDTQYF. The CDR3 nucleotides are TGTGCCAGCAGTCTAGCGGGCCGCACAGATACGCAGTATTTT.

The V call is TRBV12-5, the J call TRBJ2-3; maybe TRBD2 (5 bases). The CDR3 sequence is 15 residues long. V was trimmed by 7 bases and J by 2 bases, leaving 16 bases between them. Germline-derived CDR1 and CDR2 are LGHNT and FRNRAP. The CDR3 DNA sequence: TGTGCTAGTGCCTTAGGGCTAGCTCCCACAGATACGCAGTATTTT. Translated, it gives CASALGLAPTDTQYF.

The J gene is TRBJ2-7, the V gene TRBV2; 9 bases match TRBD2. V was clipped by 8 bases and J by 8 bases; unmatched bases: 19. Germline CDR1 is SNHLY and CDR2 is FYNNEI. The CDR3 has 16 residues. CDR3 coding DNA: TGTGCCAGCTCGTCGGCTAGCGGGACTCGGCGTAGGAAGCAGTACTTC. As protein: CASSSASGTRRRKQYF. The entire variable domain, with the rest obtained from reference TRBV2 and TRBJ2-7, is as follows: EPEVTQTPSHQVTQMGQEVILRCVPISNHLYFYWYRQILGQKVEFLVSFYNNEISEKSEIFDDQFSVERPDGSNFTLKIRSTKLEDSAMYFCASSSASGTRRRKQYFGPGTRLTVT.